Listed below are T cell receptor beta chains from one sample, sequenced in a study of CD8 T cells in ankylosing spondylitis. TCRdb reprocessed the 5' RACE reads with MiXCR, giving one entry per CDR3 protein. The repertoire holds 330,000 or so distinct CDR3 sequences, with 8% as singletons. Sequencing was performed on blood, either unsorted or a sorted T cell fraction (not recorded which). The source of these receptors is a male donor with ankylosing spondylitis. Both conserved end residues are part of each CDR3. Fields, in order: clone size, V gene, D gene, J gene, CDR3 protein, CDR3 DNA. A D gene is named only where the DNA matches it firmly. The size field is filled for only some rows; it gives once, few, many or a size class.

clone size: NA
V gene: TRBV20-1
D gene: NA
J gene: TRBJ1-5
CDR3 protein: CSAKGSNQPQHF
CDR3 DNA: TGCAGTGCTAAGGGCAGCAATCAGCCCCAGCATTTT

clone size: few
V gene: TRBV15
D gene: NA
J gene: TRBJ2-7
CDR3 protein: CATSRDRTYEQYF
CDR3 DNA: TGTGCCACCAGCAGAGATAGGACCTACGAGCAGTACTTC

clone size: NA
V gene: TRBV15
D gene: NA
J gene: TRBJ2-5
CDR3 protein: CATSRDFTGRETQYF
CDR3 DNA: TGTGCCACCAGCAGAGATTTTACGGGCCGAGAGACCCAGTACTTC

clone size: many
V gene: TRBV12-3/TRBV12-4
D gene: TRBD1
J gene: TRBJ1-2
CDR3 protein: CASSFGTGTGIGYTF
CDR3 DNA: TGTGCCAGCAGTTTTGGTACCGGGACAGGGATCGGCTACACCTTC

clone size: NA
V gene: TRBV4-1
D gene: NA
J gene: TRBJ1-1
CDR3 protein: CASSQITGSDTEAFF
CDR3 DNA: TGCGCCAGCAGCCAGATCACAGGGAGCGACACTGAAGCTTTCTTT

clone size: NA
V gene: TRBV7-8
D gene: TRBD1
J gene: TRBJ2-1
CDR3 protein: CASTGQGRKNEQFF
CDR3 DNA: TGTGCCAGCACCGGACAGGGGCGTAAGAATGAGCAGTTCTTC

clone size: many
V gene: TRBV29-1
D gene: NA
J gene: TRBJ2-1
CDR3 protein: CSVGIEEQFF
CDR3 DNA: TGCAGCGTAGGGATCGAAGAGCAGTTCTTC

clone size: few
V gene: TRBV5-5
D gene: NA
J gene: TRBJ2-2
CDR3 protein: CASSLDARANTGELFF
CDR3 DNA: TGTGCCAGCAGCTTGGATGCCAGGGCCAACACCGGGGAGCTGTTTTTT

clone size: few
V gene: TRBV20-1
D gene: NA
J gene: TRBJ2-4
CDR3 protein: CSAGEAGQSQNIQYF
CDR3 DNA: TGCAGTGCTGGAGAGGCAGGACAGTCCCAAAACATTCAGTACTTC

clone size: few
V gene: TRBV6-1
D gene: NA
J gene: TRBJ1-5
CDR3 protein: CASSEGRGGGQPQHF
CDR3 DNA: TGTGCCAGCAGTGAAGGGAGGGGGGGAGGTCAGCCCCAGCATTTT

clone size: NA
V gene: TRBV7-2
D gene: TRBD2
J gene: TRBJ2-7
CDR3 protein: CASSPQTSGMDEQYF
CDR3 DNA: TGTGCCAGCAGCCCGCAGACTAGCGGGATGGACGAGCAGTACTTC

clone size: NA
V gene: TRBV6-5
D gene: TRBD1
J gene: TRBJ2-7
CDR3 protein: CASSSTTGGLYEQYF
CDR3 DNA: TGTGCCAGCAGTTCAACGACAGGGGGTCTGTACGAGCAGTACTTC

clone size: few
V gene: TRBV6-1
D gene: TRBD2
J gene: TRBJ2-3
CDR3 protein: CASSRQTSGATDTQYF
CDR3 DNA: TGTGCCAGCAGCAGACAGACTAGCGGAGCCACAGATACGCAGTATTTT

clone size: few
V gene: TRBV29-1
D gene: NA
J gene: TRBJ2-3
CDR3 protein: CSVEVWRTSTDTQYF
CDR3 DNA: TGCAGCGTTGAAGTATGGCGGACTAGCACAGATACGCAGTATTTT

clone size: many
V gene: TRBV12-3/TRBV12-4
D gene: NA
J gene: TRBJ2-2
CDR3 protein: CASSFGGNTGELFF
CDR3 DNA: TGTGCCAGCAGCTTCGGGGGGAACACCGGGGAGCTGTTTTTT

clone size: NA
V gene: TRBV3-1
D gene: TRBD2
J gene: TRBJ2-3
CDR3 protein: CATSGVRTDTQYF
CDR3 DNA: TGTGCCACTAGCGGGGTACGGACAGATACGCAGTATTTT

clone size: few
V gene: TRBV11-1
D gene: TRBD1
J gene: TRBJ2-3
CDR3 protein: CASSGPGQVSTASDTQYF
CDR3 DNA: TGTGCCAGCAGCGGACCGGGACAGGTCTCCACAGCATCGGATACGCAGTATTTT

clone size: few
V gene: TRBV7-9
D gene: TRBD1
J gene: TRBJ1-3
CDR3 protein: CASSRDRDTYF
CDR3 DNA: TGTGCCAGCAGCCGAGACAGGGATACGTATTTT

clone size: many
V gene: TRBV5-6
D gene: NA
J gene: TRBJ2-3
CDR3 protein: CASSLTRKADTQYF
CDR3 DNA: TGTGCCAGCAGCTTGACCCGAAAAGCCGATACGCAGTATTTT

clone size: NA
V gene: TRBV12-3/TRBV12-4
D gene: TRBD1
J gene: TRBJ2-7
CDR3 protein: CASSLKSPGQGHEQYF
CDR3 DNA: TGTGCCAGCAGTTTAAAATCACCGGGACAGGGTCACGAGCAGTACTTC

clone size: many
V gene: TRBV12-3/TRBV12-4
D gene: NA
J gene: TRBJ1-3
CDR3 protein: CASRSPGTPNSGNTIYF
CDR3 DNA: TGTGCCAGCAGGTCCCCCGGGACACCAAACTCTGGAAACACCATATATTTT

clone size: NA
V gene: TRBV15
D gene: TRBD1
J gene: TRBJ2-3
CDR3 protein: CATSRGTGSEADTQYF
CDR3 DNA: TGTGCCACCAGCAGGGGGACAGGGTCGGAGGCAGATACGCAGTATTTT

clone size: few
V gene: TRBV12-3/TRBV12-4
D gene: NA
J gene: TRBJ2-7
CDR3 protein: CASSWGRSTYEQYF
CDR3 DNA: TGTGCCAGCAGTTGGGGCAGGTCGACCTACGAGCAGTACTTC

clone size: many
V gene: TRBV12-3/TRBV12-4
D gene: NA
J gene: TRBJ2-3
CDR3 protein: CASRPLSGTDTQYF
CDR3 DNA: TGTGCCAGCAGACCCCTTAGCGGCACAGATACGCAGTATTTT

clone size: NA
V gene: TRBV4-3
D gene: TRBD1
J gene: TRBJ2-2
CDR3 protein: CASSQGTGYTGELFF
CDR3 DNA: TGCGCCAGCAGCCAAGGGACAGGGTACACCGGGGAGCTGTTTTTT

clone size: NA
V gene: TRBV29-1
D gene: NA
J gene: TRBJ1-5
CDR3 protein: CSVKVREGQPQHF
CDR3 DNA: TGCAGCGTTAAGGTCCGGGAGGGGCAGCCCCAGCATTTT

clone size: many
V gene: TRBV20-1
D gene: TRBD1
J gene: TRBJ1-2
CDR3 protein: CSARTGGSNYGYTF
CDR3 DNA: TGCAGTGCAAGGACAGGGGGCTCTAACTATGGCTACACCTTC

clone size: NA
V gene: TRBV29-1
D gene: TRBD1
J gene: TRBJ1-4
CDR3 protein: CSAKTGVDEKLFF
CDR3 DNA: TGCAGCGCAAAAACAGGGGTGGATGAAAAACTGTTTTTT

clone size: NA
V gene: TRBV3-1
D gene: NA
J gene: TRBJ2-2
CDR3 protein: CASSPRQALSTGELFF
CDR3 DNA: TGTGCCAGCAGCCCTAGACAGGCCCTTAGCACCGGGGAGCTGTTTTTT

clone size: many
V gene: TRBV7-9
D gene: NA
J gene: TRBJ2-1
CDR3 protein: CASSLSAGYNEQFF
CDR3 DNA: TGTGCCAGCAGCCTTAGTGCCGGATACAATGAGCAGTTCTTC